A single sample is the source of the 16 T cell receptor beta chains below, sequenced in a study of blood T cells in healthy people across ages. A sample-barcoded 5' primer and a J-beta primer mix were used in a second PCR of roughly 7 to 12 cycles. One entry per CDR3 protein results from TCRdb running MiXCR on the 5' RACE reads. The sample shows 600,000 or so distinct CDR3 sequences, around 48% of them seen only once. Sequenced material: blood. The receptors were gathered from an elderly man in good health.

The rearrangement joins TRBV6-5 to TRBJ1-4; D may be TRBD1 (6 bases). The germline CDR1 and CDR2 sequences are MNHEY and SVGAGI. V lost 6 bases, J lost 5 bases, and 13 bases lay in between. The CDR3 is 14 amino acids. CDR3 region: CASRPTGNNEKLFF. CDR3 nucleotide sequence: TGTGCCAGCAGGCCCACAGGGAACAATGAAAAACTGTTTTTT.

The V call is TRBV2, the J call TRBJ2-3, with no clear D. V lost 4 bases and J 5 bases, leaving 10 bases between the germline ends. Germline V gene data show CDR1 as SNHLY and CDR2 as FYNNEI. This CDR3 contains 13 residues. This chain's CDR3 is CASSVERGDTQYF. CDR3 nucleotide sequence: TGTGCCAGCAGTGTAGAGAGAGGAGATACGCAGTATTTT.

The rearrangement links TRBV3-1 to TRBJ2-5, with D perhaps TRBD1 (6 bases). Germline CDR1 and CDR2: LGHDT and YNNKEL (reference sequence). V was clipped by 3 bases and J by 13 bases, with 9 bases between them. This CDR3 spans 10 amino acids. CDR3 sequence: CASSHRDTYF. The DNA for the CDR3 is TGTGCCAGCAGCCATAGGGACACGTACTTC.

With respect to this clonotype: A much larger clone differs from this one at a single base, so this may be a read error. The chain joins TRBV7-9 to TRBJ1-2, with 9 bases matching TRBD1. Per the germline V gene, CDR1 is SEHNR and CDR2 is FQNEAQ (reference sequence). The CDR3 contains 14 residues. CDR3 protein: CVSSPGQGNYGYTF. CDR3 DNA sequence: TGTGTCAGCAGCCCAGGACAGGGGAACTATGGCTACACCTTC.

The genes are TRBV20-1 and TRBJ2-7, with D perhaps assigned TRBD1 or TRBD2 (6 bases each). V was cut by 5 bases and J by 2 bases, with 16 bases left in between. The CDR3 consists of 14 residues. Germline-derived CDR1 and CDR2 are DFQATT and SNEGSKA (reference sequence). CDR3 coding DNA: TGCAGTGCTCGGAGGGCGGACAGCACCTACGAGCAGTACTTC. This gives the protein CSARRADSTYEQYF.

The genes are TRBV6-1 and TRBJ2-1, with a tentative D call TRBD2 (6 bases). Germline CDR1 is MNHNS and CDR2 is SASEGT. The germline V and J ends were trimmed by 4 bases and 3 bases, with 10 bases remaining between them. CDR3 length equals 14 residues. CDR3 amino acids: CASSGRAGYNEQFF. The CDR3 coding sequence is TGTGCCAGCAGTGGGCGAGCGGGCTACAATGAGCAGTTCTTC.

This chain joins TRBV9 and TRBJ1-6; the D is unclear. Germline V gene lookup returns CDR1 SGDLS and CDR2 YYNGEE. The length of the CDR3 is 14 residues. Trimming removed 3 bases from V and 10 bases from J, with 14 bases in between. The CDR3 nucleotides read TGTGCCAGCAGCGCCGCGGGGTTCGGCTCACCCCTCCACTTT. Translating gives CASSAAGFGSPLHF.

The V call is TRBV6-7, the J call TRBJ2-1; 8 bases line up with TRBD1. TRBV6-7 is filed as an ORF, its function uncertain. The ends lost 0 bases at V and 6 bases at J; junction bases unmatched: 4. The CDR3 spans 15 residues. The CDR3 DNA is TGTGCCAGCAGTTACTCCAGGGGGCGAAGCAATGAGCAGTTCTTC. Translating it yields CASSYSRGRSNEQFF.

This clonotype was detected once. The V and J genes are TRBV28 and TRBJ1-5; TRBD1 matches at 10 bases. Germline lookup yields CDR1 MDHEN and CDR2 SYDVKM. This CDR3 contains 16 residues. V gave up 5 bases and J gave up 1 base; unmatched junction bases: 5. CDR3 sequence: CASSGPGQGSNQPQHF. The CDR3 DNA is TGTGCCAGCAGTGGACCGGGACAGGGGAGCAATCAGCCCCAGCATTTT. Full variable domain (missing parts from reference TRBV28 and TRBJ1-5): DVKVTQSSRYLVKRTGEKVFLECVQDMDHENMFWYRQDPGLGLRLIYFSYDVKMKEKGDIPEGYSVSREKKERFSLILESASTNQTSMYLCASSGPGQGSNQPQHFGDGTRLSIL.

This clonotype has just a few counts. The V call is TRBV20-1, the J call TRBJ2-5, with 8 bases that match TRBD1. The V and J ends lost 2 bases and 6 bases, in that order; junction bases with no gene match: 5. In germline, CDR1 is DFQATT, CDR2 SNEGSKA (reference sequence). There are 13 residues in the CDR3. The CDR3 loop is CSARLDRGKTQYF. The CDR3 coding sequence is TGCAGTGCTAGACTAGACAGGGGAAAGACCCAGTACTTC.

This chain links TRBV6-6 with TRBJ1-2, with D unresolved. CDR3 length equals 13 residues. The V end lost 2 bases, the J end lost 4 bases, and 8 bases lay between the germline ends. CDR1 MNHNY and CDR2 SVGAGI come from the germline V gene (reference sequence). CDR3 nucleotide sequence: TGTGCCAGCAGTTACACAGAGACCTATGGCTACACCTTC. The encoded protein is CASSYTETYGYTF.

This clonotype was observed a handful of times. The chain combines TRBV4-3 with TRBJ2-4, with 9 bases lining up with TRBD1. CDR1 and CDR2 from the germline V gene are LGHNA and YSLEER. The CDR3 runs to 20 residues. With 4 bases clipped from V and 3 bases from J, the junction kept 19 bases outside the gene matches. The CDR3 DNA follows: TGCGCCAGCAGCCGGATAACTCCCGGGACAGGGCTCTCTGACAAAAACATTCAGTACTTC. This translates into CASSRITPGTGLSDKNIQYF.

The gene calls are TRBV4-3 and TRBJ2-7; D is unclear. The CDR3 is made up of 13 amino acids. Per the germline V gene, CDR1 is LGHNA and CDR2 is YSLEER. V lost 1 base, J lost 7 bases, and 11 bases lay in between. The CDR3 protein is CASSQGPMREQYF. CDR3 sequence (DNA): TGCGCCAGCAGCCAAGGCCCAATGCGGGAGCAGTACTTC.

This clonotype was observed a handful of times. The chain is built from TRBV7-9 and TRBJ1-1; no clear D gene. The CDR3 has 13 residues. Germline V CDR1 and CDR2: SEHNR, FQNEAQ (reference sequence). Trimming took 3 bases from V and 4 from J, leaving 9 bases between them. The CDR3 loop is CASSFPGGTEAFF. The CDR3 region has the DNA TGTGCCAGCAGCTTTCCGGGAGGCACTGAAGCTTTCTTT.

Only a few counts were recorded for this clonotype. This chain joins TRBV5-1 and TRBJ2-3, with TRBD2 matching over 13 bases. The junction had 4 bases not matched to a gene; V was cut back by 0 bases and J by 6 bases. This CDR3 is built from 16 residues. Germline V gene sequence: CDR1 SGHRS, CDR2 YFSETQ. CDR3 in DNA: TGCGCCAGCAGCTTGGGGACTAGCGGGGGATTCGATACGCAGTATTTT. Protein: CASSLGTSGGFDTQYF.

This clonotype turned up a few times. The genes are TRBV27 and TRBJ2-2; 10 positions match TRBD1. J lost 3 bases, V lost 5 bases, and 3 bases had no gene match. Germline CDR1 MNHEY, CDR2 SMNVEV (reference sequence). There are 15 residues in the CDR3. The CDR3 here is CASSLDRGDTGELFF. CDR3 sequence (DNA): TGTGCCAGCAGTCTGGACAGGGGGGACACCGGGGAGCTGTTTTTT.